The rows below give T cell receptor beta chains drawn from one sample of a study of shared clonotypes between healthy human individuals. The repertoire was sequenced with immunoSEQ multiplex PCR; TCRdb's copy has only in-frame clones and lacks some. The data show approximately 1.4 million clones, about 98% seen once. Sequences were obtained from naive CD4+ T cells sorted from blood. The receptors originated from a man in his thirties or forties in good health. The CDR3 runs from the conserved cysteine through the conserved F or W.

J gene: TRBJ2-5; V gene: TRBV5-4; CDR3 protein: CASRGDRGPLPGETQYF
J gene: TRBJ2-7; V gene: TRBV18; CDR3 protein: CASSPLPGTGAYEQYF
J gene: TRBJ2-7; V gene: TRBV11-3; CDR3 protein: CASSPRDSPYEQYF
J gene: TRBJ2-7; V gene: TRBV7-2; CDR3 protein: CASSLSYDYEQYF
J gene: TRBJ2-3; V gene: TRBV4-2; CDR3 protein: CASSQARIAADTQYF
J gene: TRBJ2-2; V gene: TRBV2; CDR3 protein: CASSNRDTGELFF
J gene: TRBJ2-5; V gene: TRBV18; CDR3 protein: CASSTVAGPTGETQYF
J gene: TRBJ2-1; V gene: TRBV9; CDR3 protein: CASSPRASYNEQFF
J gene: TRBJ2-2; V gene: TRBV5-1; CDR3 protein: CASSPSRELFF
J gene: TRBJ2-1; V gene: TRBV28; CDR3 protein: CASSLREGQNEQFF
J gene: TRBJ2-7; V gene: TRBV18; CDR3 protein: CASSPGREGLREQYF
J gene: TRBJ2-7; V gene: TRBV18; CDR3 protein: CASSPQRTGGYEQYF
J gene: TRBJ2-7; V gene: TRBV29-1; CDR3 protein: CSVEAGVSDEQYF
J gene: TRBJ2-3; V gene: TRBV15; CDR3 protein: CATSRAQGFFSDTQYF
J gene: TRBJ1-2; V gene: TRBV16; CDR3 protein: CASSQSTGGLYGYTF
J gene: TRBJ1-4; V gene: TRBV18; CDR3 protein: CASSRDNGIEKLFF
J gene: TRBJ1-2; V gene: TRBV30; CDR3 protein: CAWKIWASNYGYTF
J gene: TRBJ2-1; V gene: TRBV14; CDR3 protein: CASSRSSSGSLYNEQFF
J gene: TRBJ2-7; V gene: TRBV7-2; CDR3 protein: CASSLSWTSGSPYEQYF
J gene: TRBJ2-1; V gene: TRBV18; CDR3 protein: CASSPRGRANEQFF
J gene: TRBJ1-5; V gene: TRBV11-3; CDR3 protein: CASSLAGYSNQPQHF
J gene: TRBJ2-1; V gene: TRBV18; CDR3 protein: CASSLRGAGGHNEQFF
J gene: TRBJ2-7; V gene: TRBV28; CDR3 protein: CASSDSWFSYEQYF
J gene: TRBJ2-7; V gene: TRBV6-6; CDR3 protein: CASSYPPESYEQYF
J gene: TRBJ1-2; V gene: TRBV10-2; CDR3 protein: CASGRTHYLGYTF
J gene: TRBJ2-2; V gene: TRBV19; CDR3 protein: CASSIAGGTGELFF
J gene: TRBJ2-4; V gene: TRBV6-1; CDR3 protein: CASSEIRTGADIQYF
J gene: TRBJ2-1; V gene: TRBV7-2; CDR3 protein: CASSLVGGASYNEQFF
J gene: TRBJ1-1; V gene: TRBV11-3; CDR3 protein: CASSQRVNTEAFF
J gene: TRBJ1-1; V gene: TRBV6-5; CDR3 protein: CASSQDLMNTEAFF
J gene: TRBJ2-3; V gene: TRBV11-2; CDR3 protein: CASSLRGRDTDTQYF
J gene: TRBJ2-5; V gene: TRBV9; CDR3 protein: CASSGSPQETQYF
J gene: TRBJ2-5; V gene: TRBV5-5; CDR3 protein: CASSRNPGQGLVGETQYF
J gene: TRBJ2-3; V gene: TRBV4-1; CDR3 protein: CASSRPQGGITDTQYF
J gene: TRBJ2-2; V gene: TRBV2; CDR3 protein: CASSEDAGELFF